The 21 T cell receptor beta chains below all came from one sample that was sequenced in a study of blood T cell repertoires in COVID-19. Clones were sequenced by immunoSEQ multiplex PCR, and TCRdb holds only the in-frame ones, with some missing. Here the sample spans roughly 80,000 clones, about 83% being singletons. The sequenced material came from peripheral blood. These receptors were taken from an older woman with acute or convalescent COVID-19.

This clone was recorded once. The J gene is TRBJ1-4, the V gene TRBV7-2; D is possibly TRBD1 (5 bases). This CDR3 contains 18 residues. Germline values: CDR1 SGHTA, CDR2 FQGNSA. Trimming removed 1 base from V and 3 bases from J, with 18 bases in between. The CDR3 nucleotides are TGTGCCAGCAGCTTAGTGCCCCAGGGTGGGTTGCCTAATGAAAAACTGTTTTTT. Translated, it gives CASSLVPQGGLPNEKLFF.

The chain links TRBV18 to TRBJ2-7, with D perhaps TRBD1 (6 bases). CDR1 and CDR2 (germline): KGHSH, LQKENI. The CDR3 is 15 residues long. V was shortened by 2 bases and J by 2 bases, with 13 bases between the two germline ends. The CDR3 DNA reads as TGTGCCAGCTCACCATACTCAGGGGCCGCCTACGAGCAGTACTTC. It yields the protein CASSPYSGAAYEQYF.

This CDR3 is CSARGAQTQYF. As DNA, the CDR3 is TGCAGTGCTAGAGGCGCTCAGACCCAGTACTTC. The chain employs TRBV20-1 and TRBJ2-5; no definite D call. The CDR3 length is 11 residues. Germline lookup yields CDR1 DFQATT and CDR2 SNEGSKA (reference sequence). Trimming pared 1 base from V and 6 bases from J, leaving 6 bases between.

The genes are TRBV5-1 and TRBJ2-7, with a weak D call TRBD1 (6 bases). The germline CDR1 and CDR2 sequences are SGHRS and YFSETQ. V gave up 3 bases and J gave up 0 bases, with 10 bases separating them. The CDR3 is made up of 14 amino acids. For the CDR3, the DNA is TGCGCCAGCAGCTCGCAAGGGGGCTCCTACGAGCAGTACTTC. It specifies CASSSQGGSYEQYF.

V and J are TRBV7-9 and TRBJ2-3, with TRBD1 matching 11 bases. Looked up from germline, CDR1 is SEHNR and CDR2 is FQNEAQ (reference sequence). The CDR3 has 15 amino acids. V gave up 3 bases and J gave up 8 bases; unmatched junction bases: 7. The CDR3: CASSFAGTGGSTQYF. Written as DNA, the CDR3 is TGTGCCAGCAGCTTTGCCGGGACAGGGGGATCTACGCAGTATTTT.

This clone was recorded only once. V is TRBV7-8 and J is TRBJ1-1; unclear D gene. The length of the CDR3 is 14 residues. The germline CDR1 and CDR2 sequences are SGHVS and FQNEAQ. V shed 0 bases and J shed 1 base, with 6 bases lying between them. CDR3 bases: TGTGCCAGCAGCTTAGCGAGGGAGAACACTGAAGCTTTCTTT. Residues: CASSLARENTEAFF. Complete variable domain (other parts from reference TRBV7-8 and TRBJ1-1): GAGVSQSPRYKVAKRGQDVALRCDPISGHVSLFWYQQALGQGPEFLTYFQNEAQLDKSGLPSDRFFAERPEGSVSTLKIQRTQQEDSAVYLCASSLARENTEAFFGQGTRLTVV.

This sequence joins TRBV5-1 and TRBJ2-2, with 9 bases lining up with TRBD1. The CDR3 is 15 amino acids. Germline V gene data show CDR1 as SGHRS and CDR2 as YFSETQ. The ends lost 2 bases at V and 4 bases at J; junction bases unmatched: 3. The CDR3: CASSLGTGSTGELFF. For the CDR3, the DNA is TGCGCCAGCAGCTTAGGGACAGGGAGCACCGGGGAGCTGTTTTTT.

The chain couples TRBV12-3 or TRBV12-4 to TRBJ1-4; D unresolved. This CDR3 is 13 amino acids long. Trimming stripped 9 bases from V and 4 bases from J, with 12 bases between. DNA for the CDR3: TGTGCCAGTTGTGGGCAGATTAATGAAAAACTGTTTTTT. It specifies CASCGQINEKLFF.

The chain has TRBV2 and TRBJ2-2; D unresolved. Germline V gene data show CDR1 as SNHLY and CDR2 as FYNNEI. This CDR3 region has 14 residues. V was trimmed by 8 bases and J by 2 bases, leaving 12 bases between them. In DNA, the CDR3 is TGTGCCAGCTTCGAGAGGTCTAACACCGGGGAGCTGTTTTTT. It yields the protein CASFERSNTGELFF.

The rearrangement links TRBV5-5 to TRBJ1-2; D not certain. The germline gives CDR1 SGHKS, CDR2 YYEKEE (reference sequence). The CDR3 is made up of 14 amino acids. V gave up 0 bases and J gave up 4 bases, with 10 bases separating them. The CDR3 sequence: CASSLAGFGYGYTF. CDR3 nucleotides: TGTGCCAGCAGCTTGGCCGGGTTCGGCTATGGCTACACCTTC.

J is TRBJ1-4 and V is TRBV10-1; D gene uncertain. The V end was cut by 7 bases, the J end by 0 bases, with 6 bases between. CDR1 is WNHNN, CDR2 SYGVQD, per germline (reference sequence). This CDR3 comprises 13 residues. CDR3 bases: TGCGCCAGCACGAGGGCAACTAATGAAAAACTGTTTTTT. This codes for CASTRATNEKLFF.

The chain recombines TRBV6-5 with TRBJ2-5, with 11 bases that match TRBD2. V lost 5 bases to trimming and J lost 5 bases; unmatched junction nucleotides: 4. The CDR3 length is 14 residues. The germline V gene has CDR1 MNHEY and CDR2 SVGAGI. DNA of the CDR3: TGTGCCAGCAGTCAACTAGCGGGAGTGGAGACCCAGTACTTC. Translating it yields CASSQLAGVETQYF.

This sequence joins TRBV10-3 and TRBJ2-7; no definite D call. The CDR3 runs 14 residues. Trimming cost V 7 bases and J 3 bases, with 16 bases left between them. Germline V gives CDR1 ENHRY, CDR2 SYGVKD. DNA of the CDR3: TGTGCCATCACAGGTCAAGGTTCAGACTACGAGCAGTACTTC. Its protein product is CAITGQGSDYEQYF.

This clone has just a few counts. V gene TRBV28 combines with J gene TRBJ2-2; possibly TRBD1 for D (5 bases). Trimming left V 5 bases short and J 0 bases short, with 10 bases between. The CDR3 extends over 15 amino acids. Germline values: CDR1 MDHEN, CDR2 SYDVKM. CDR3 sequence: CASSRTSANTGELFF. The CDR3 region has the DNA TGTGCCAGCAGTAGGACATCCGCGAACACCGGGGAGCTGTTTTTT.

The chain couples TRBV5-4 to TRBJ2-1, with 8 bases identical to TRBD1. Losses at the gene ends were 4 bases for V and 8 bases for J; bases not matched to a gene: 17. Germline V gene lookup returns CDR1 SGHNT and CDR2 YYREEE (reference sequence). There are 17 residues in the CDR3. The CDR3 loop is CASSPGRLTGANDEQFF. The CDR3 coding sequence is TGTGCCAGCAGCCCAGGGAGGTTGACAGGGGCTAACGATGAGCAGTTCTTC.

V and J are TRBV7-2 and TRBJ2-7; 10 bases agree with TRBD2. V lost 2 bases and J lost 0; bases outside the gene matches: 10. Germline lookup yields CDR1 SGHTA and CDR2 FQGNSA. The CDR3 is 18 residues long. The CDR3 nucleotides are TGTGCCAGCAGCTTAAGGCGGCTAGCGGGGGCGGGCTCCTACGAGCAGTACTTC. It encodes CASSLRRLAGAGSYEQYF.

This chain connects TRBV7-2 to TRBJ1-1, with D possibly matching TRBD1 (6 bases). V shed 2 bases and J shed 5 bases, with 12 bases lying between them. Germline V gene sequence: CDR1 SGHTA, CDR2 FQGNSA. CDR3 length: 14 amino acids. This CDR3 is CASSLQGLGTEAFF. CDR3 nucleotides: TGTGCCAGCAGCTTACAGGGGTTGGGGACTGAAGCTTTCTTT.

The genes are TRBV5-4 and TRBJ2-6, with D perhaps TRBD2 (6 bases). In germline, CDR1 is SGHNT, CDR2 YYREEE (reference sequence). CDR3 length: 15 residues. Trimming shortened V by 4 bases and J by 4 bases, and 12 bases separated the two germline ends. The CDR3 region has the DNA TGTGCCAGCAGCCCGGGCGGGACCGGGGCCAACGTCCTGACTTTC. Protein product: CASSPGGTGANVLTF. The full variable domain, completed using reference TRBV5-4 and TRBJ2-6, is ETGVTQSPTHLIKTRGQQVTLRCSSQSGHNTVSWYQQALGQGPQFIFQYYREEENGRGNFPPRFSGLQFPNYSSELNVNALELDDSALYLCASSPGGTGANVLTFGAGSRLTVL.

The chain combines TRBV5-4 with TRBJ1-4, with a possible D match to TRBD1 (6 bases). CDR1 is SGHNT and CDR2 is YYREEE in the germline V gene (reference sequence). V was clipped by 0 bases and J by 5 bases, with 14 bases between them. This CDR3 comprises 16 residues. In DNA, the CDR3 is TGTGCCAGCAGCTTGGAGGCAGGGGCCAGAAATGAAAAACTGTTTTTT. Protein product: CASSLEAGARNEKLFF.

The J gene is TRBJ2-2, the V gene TRBV11-1, with D perhaps matching TRBD2 (6 bases). The CDR3 loop spans 14 amino acids. Trimming left V 5 bases short and J 4 bases short, with 11 bases between. Germline CDR1 reads SGHAT; CDR2 reads FQDESV (reference sequence). The CDR3 is CASSPLGSTGELFF. The CDR3 coding sequence is TGTGCCAGCAGCCCCCTCGGGAGCACCGGGGAGCTGTTTTTT.

The chain has TRBV3-1 (or the pseudogene TRBV3-2) and TRBJ2-1, with TRBD2 matching 10 bases. The J segment lost 8 bases and the V segment lost 1 base, leaving 26 bases of the junction unmatched. CDR1 is LGHDT and CDR2 is YNNKEL in the germline V gene (reference sequence). The CDR3 has 22 residues. The CDR3 region is CASSQGSSGLLAGKVRRHEQFF. The CDR3 DNA reads as TGTGCCAGCAGCCAAGGGAGTTCTGGGTTACTAGCGGGAAAGGTACGGCGGCATGAGCAGTTCTTC.